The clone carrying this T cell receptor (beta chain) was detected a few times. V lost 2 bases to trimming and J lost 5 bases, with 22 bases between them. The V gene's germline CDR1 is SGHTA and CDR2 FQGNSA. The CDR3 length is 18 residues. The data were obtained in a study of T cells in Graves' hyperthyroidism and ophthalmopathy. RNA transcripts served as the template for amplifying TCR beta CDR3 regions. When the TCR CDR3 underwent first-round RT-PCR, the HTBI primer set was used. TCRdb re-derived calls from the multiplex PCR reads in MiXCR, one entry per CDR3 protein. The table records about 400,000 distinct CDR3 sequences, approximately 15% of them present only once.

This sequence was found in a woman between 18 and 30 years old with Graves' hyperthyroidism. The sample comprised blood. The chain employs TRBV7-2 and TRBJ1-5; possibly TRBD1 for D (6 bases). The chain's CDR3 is CASSLTGHFLRIDQPQHF. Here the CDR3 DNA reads TGTGCCAGCAGCTTAACGGGACACTTTCTCCGGATAGATCAGCCCCAGCATTTT.